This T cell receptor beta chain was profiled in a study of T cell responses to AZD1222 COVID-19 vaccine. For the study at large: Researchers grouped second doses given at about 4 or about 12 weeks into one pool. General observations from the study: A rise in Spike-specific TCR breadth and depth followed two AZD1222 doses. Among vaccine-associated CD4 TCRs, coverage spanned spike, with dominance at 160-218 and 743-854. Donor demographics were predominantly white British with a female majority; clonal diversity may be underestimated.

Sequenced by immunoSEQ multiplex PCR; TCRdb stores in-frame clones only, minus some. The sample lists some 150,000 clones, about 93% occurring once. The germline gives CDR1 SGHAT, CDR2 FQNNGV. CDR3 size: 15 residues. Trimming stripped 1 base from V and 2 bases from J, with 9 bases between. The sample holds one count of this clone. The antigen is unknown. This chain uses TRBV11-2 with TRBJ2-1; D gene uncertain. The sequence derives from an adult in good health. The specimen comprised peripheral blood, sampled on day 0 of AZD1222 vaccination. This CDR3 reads CASSLGAFPYNEQFF. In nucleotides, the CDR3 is TGTGCCAGCAGCTTAGGGGCTTTCCCCTACAATGAGCAGTTCTTC.